This T cell receptor (beta chain) was sequenced during a study of T cell repertoires in aging, cancer and after chemotherapy. Study as a whole: Paired samples before and after chemotherapy came from glioblastoma patients receiving temozolomide-based therapy. Study outcomes and limitations: Median generation probability rose over the chemotherapy interval in each cancer cohort, suggesting rebound thymic output. Untreated cancer patients had significantly lower blood TCR diversity than age-matched healthy donors.

Amplification of TCR beta used genomic DNA extracted from peripheral blood. A mixed TRB-A/B primer pool amplified rearranged TRB by multiplex touch-down PCR. TCRdb reanalysed the multiplex PCR reads using MiXCR and keeps one entry per CDR3 protein. The sample yields some 1,000 distinct CDR3 sequences, under 35% seen once. Note on this clonotype: Its antigen is unknown.

The TCR sequence derives from a human donor with a solid tumor. Sequencing was done on a sample of blood.

The CDR3 is CASSFAGSNQPQHF. In DNA form, the CDR3 reads TGTGCCAGCAGCTTTGCCGGGAGCAATCAGCCCCAGCATTTT. This chain joins TRBV5-6 and TRBJ1-5; D remains unclear. The CDR3 loop spans 14 amino acids. V was trimmed by 2 bases and J by 1 base, leaving 7 bases between them. Germline V CDR1 and CDR2: SGHDT, YYEEEE.